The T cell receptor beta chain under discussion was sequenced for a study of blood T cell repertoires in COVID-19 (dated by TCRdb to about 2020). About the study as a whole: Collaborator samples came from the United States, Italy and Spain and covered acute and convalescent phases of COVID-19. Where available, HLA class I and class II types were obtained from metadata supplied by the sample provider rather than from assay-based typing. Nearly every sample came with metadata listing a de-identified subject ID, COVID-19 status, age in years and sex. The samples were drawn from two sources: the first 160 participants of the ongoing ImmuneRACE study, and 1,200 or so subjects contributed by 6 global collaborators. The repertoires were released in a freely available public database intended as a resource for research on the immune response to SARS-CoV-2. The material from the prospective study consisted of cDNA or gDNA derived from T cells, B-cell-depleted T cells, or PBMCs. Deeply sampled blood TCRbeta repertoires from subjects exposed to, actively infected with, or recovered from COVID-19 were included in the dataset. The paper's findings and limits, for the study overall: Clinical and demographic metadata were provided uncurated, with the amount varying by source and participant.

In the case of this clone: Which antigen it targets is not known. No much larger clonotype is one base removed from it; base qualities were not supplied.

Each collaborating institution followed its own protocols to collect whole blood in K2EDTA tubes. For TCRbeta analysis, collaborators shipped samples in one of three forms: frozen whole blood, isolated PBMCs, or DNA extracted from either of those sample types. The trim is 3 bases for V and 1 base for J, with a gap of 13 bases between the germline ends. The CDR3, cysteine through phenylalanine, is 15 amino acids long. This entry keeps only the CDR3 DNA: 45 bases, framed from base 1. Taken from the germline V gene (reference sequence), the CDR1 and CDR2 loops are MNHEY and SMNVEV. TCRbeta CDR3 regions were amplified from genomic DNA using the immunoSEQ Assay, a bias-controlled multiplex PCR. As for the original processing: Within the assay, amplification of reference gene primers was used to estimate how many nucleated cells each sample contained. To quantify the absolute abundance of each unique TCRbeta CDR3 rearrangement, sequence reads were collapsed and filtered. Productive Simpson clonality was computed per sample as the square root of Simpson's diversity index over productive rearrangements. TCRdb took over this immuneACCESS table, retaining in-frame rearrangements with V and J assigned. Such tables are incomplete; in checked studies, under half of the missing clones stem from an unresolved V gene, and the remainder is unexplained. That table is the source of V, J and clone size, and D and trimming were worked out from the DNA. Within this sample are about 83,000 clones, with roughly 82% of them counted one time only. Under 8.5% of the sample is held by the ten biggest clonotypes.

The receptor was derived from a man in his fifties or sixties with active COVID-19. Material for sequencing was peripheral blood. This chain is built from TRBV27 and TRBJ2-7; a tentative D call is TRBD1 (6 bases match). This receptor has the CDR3 CASSFTGQGSYEQYF. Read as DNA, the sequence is TGTGCCAGCAGTTTCACGGGGCAGGGGTCCTACGAGCAGTACTTC.